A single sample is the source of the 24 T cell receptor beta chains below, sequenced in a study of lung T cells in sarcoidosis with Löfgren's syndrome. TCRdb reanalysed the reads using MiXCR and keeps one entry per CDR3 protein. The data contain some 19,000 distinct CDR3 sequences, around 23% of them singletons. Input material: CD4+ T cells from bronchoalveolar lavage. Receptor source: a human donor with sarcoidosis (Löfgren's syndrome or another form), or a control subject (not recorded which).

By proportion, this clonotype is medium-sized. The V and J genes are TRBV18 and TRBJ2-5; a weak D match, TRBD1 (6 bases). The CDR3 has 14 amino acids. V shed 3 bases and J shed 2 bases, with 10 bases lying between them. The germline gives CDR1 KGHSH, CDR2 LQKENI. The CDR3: CASSPRQDQETQYF. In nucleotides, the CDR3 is TGTGCCAGCTCACCCCGACAGGATCAAGAGACCCAGTACTTC. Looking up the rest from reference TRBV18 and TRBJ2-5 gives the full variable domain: NAGVMQNPRHLVRRRGQEARLRCSPMKGHSHVYWYRQLPEEGLKFMVYLQKENIIDESGMPKERFSAEFPKEGPSILRIQQVVRGDSAAYFCASSPRQDQETQYFGPGTRLLVL.

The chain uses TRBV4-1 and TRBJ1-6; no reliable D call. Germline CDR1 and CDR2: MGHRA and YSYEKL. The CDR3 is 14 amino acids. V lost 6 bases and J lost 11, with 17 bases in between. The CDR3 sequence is CASRRTGREPPLHF. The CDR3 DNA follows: TGCGCCAGCAGGAGGACGGGGAGGGAGCCACCCCTCCACTTT.

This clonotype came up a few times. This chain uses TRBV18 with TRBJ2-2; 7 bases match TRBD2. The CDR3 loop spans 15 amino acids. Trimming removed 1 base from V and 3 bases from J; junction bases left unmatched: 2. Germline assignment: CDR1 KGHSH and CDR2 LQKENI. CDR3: CASSPLAGDTGELFF. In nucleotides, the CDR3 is TGTGCCAGCTCACCACTGGCGGGAGACACCGGGGAGCTGTTTTTT.

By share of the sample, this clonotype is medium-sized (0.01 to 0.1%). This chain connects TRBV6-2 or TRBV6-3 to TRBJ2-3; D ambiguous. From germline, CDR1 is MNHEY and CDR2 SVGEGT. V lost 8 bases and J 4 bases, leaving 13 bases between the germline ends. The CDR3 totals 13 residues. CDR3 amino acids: CASRKMVADTQYF. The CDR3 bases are TGTGCCAGCCGAAAGATGGTAGCAGATACGCAGTATTTT.

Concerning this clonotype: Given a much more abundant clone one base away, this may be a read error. In nucleotides, the CDR3 is TGCGCCAGCAGCCGCCAGGAGAGCAGGGCACAAGAGACCCAGTACTTC. The encoded protein is CASSRQESRAQETQYF. The chain carries TRBV4-1 and TRBJ2-5, with a possible D match to TRBD1 (5 bases). The germline V gene has CDR1 MGHRA and CDR2 YSYEKL. The CDR3 length is 16 residues. Trimming left V 4 bases short and J 2 bases short, with 17 bases between.

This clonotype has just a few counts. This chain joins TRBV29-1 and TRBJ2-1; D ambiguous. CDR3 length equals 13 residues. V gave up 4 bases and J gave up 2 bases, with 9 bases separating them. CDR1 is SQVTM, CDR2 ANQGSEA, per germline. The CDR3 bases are TGCAGCGTTGGGCGTCAGACCTACAATGAGCAGTTCTTC. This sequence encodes CSVGRQTYNEQFF.

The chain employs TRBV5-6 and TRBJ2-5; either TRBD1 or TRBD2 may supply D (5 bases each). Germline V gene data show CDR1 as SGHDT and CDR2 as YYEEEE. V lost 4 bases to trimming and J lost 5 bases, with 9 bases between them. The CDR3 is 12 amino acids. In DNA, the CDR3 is TGTGCCAGCAGCCGGGACCCGGAGACCCAGTACTTC. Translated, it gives CASSRDPETQYF.

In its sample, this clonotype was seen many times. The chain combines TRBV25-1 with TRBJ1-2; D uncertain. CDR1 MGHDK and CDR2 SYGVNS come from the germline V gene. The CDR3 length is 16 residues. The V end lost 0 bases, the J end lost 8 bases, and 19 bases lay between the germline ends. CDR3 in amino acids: CASSEYGLGSGSGYTF. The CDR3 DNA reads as TGTGCCAGCAGTGAATATGGTCTGGGAAGTGGGTCGGGCTACACCTTC.

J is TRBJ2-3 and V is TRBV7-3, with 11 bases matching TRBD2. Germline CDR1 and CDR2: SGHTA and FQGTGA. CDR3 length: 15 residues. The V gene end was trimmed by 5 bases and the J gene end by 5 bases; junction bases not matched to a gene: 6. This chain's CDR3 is CASSTLAGGVDTQYF. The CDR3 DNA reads TGTGCCAGCAGCACTCTAGCGGGAGGAGTAGATACGCAGTATTTT.

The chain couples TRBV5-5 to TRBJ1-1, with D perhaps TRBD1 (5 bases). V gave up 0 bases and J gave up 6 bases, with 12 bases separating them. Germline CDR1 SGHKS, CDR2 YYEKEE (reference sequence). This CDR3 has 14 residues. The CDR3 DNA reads TGTGCCAGCAGCTTGGTGGGGGTGAGCCCTGAAGCTTTCTTT. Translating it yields CASSLVGVSPEAFF.

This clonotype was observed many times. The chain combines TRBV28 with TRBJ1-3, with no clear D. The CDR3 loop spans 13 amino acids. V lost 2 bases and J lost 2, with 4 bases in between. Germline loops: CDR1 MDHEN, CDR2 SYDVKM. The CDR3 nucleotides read TGTGCCAGCAGTTTAGAGGCTGGAAACACCATATATTTT. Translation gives CASSLEAGNTIYF.

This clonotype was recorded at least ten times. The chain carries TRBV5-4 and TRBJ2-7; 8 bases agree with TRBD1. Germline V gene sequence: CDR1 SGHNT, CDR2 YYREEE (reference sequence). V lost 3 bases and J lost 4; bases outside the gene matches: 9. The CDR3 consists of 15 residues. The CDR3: CASSSGQGGSYEQYF. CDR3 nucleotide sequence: TGTGCCAGCAGCTCCGGACAGGGAGGCTCTTACGAGCAGTACTTC.

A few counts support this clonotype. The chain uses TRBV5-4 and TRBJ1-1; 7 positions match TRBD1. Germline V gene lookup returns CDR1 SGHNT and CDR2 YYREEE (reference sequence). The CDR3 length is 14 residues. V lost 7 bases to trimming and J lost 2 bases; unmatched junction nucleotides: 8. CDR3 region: CASGSGTANTEAFF. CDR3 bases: TGTGCCAGCGGCTCCGGGACAGCAAACACTGAAGCTTTCTTT.

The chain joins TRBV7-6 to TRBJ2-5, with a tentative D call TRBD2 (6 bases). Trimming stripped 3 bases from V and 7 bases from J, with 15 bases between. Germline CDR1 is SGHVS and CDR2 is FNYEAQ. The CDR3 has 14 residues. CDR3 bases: TGTGCCAGCAGCTTGGTTCGACCCGGGAGGACCCAGTACTTC. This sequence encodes CASSLVRPGRTQYF.

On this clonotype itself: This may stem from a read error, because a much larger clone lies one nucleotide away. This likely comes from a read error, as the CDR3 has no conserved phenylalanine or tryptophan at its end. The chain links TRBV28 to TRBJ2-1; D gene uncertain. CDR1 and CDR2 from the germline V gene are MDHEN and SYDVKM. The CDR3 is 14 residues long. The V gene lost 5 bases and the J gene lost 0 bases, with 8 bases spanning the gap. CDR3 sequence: CASSTGYSYNEQFI. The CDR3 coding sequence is TGTGCCAGCAGTACGGGTTACTCCTACAATGAGCAGTTCATC.

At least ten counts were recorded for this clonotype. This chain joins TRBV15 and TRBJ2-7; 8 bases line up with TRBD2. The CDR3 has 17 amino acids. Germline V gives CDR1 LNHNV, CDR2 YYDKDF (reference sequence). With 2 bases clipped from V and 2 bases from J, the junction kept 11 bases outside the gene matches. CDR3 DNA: TGTGCCACCAGCAGACACGGAGGAGGACTAGCAACCTACGAGCAGTACTTC. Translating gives CATSRHGGGLATYEQYF.

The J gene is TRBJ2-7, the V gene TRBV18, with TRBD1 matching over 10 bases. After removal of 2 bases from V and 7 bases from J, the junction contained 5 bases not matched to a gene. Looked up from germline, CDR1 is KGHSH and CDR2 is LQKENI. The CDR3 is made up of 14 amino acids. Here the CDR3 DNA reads TGTGCCAGCTCACCAGGGACAGGGGTTACTGAGCAGTACTTC. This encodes CASSPGTGVTEQYF.

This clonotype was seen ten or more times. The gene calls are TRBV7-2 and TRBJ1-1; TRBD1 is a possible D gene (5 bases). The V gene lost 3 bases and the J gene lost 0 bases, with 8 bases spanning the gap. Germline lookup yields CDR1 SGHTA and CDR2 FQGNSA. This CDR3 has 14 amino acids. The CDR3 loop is CASSLGPMNTEAFF. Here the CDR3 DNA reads TGTGCCAGCAGCTTGGGACCGATGAACACTGAAGCTTTCTTT.

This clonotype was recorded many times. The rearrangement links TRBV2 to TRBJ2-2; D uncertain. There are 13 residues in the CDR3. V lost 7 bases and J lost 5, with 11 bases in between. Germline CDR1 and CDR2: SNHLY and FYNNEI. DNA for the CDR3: TGTGCCAGCACTGTCAGTTCGACCGGGGAGCTGTTTTTT. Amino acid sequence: CASTVSSTGELFF. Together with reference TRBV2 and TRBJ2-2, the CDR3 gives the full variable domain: EPEVTQTPSHQVTQMGQEVILRCVPISNHLYFYWYRQILGQKVEFLVSFYNNEISEKSEIFDDQFSVERPDGSNFTLKIRSTKLEDSAMYFCASTVSSTGELFFGEGSRLTVL.

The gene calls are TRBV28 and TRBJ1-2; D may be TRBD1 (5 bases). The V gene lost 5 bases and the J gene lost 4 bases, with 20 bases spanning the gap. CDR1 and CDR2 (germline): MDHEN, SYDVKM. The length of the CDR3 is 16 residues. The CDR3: CASSPSPGGGPYGYTF. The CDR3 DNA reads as TGTGCCAGCAGTCCGAGCCCGGGGGGGGGACCCTATGGCTACACCTTC.

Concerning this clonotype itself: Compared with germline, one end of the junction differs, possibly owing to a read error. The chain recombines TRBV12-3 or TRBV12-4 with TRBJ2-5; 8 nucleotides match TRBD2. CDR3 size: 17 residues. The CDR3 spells CASSLALVAGTQETQHF. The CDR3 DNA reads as TGTGCCAGCAGTTTAGCGCTGGTAGCGGGAACCCAAGAGACCCAGCACTTC.

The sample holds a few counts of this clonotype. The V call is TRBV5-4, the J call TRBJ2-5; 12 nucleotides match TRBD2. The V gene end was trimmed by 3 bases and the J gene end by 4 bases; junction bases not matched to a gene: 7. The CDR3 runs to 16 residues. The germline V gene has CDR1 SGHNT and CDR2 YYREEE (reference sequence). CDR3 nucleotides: TGTGCCAGCAGCTCAACTAGCGGGGGGAGAGGAGAGACCCAGTACTTC. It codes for CASSSTSGGRGETQYF.

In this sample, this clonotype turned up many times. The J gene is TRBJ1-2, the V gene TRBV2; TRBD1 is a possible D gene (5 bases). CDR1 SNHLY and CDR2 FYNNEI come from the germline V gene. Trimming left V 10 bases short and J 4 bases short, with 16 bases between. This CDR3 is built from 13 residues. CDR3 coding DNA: TGTGCCACCTCAAGGATAGGGACCTATGGCTACACCTTC. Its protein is CATSRIGTYGYTF.

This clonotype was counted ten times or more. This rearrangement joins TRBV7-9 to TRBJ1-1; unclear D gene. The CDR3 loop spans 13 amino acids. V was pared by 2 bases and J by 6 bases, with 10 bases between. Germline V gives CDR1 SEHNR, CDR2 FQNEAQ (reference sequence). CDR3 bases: TGTGCCAGCAGCTTATACAGTACAGCTGAAGCTTTCTTT. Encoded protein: CASSLYSTAEAFF.